Following are 5 T cell receptor beta chains from one sample sequenced in a study of cytomegalovirus exposure and HLA in healthy donors. In the PCR, 60 Vbeta and 13 Jbeta primers were used. Generated by immunoSEQ multiplex PCR, the TCRdb table keeps only in-frame clones and is missing some. The sample has 200,000 to 250,000 clones, approximately 79% seen once. What was sequenced was PBMCs. The receptor set was obtained from a man aged 50-59 years in good health and CMV-seronegative.

This clone was seen just once. The chain is built from TRBV30 and TRBJ2-1, with 7 bases identical to TRBD1. V was clipped by 0 bases and J by 6 bases; unmatched bases: 8. This CDR3 spans 15 amino acids. The germline V gene encodes CDR1 GTSNPN and CDR2 SVGIG (reference sequence). The CDR3 here is CAWSVRKGALNEQFF. The CDR3 DNA reads TGTGCCTGGAGTGTACGAAAGGGGGCCCTCAATGAGCAGTTCTTC. Variable domain in full (rest from reference TRBV30 and TRBJ2-1): SQTIHQWPATLVQPVGSPLSLECTVEGTSNPNLYWYRQAAGRGLQLLFYSVGIGQISSEVPQNLSASRPQDRQFILSSKKLLLSDSGFYLCAWSVRKGALNEQFFGPGTRLTVL.

This clone appeared a few times. V gene TRBV28 combines with J gene TRBJ1-1; TRBD1 agrees at 7 bases. CDR1 is MDHEN, CDR2 SYDVKM, per germline. This CDR3 spans 13 amino acids. J gave up 5 bases and V 8 bases, and 8 bases lay outside the gene matches. Here the CDR3 reads CASSTTGATEAFF. CDR3 sequence (DNA): TGTGCCAGCTCGACCACAGGGGCGACTGAAGCTTTCTTT.

The chain joins TRBV30 to TRBJ2-3, with TRBD1 as a possible D gene (6 bases). The CDR3 sequence is 16 residues long. Germline V gene sequence: CDR1 GTSNPN, CDR2 SVGIG (reference sequence). V was pared by 3 bases and J by 2 bases, with 18 bases between. The CDR3 loop is CAWSVTRTANTDTQYF. The CDR3, as DNA: TGTGCCTGGAGCGTCACTAGGACAGCAAACACAGATACGCAGTATTTT.

The chain employs TRBV19 and TRBJ1-2; 9 bases line up with TRBD1. This CDR3 contains 15 residues. Trimming removed 6 bases from V and 1 base from J; junction bases left unmatched: 6. Per germline, CDR1 LNHDA and CDR2 SQIVND (reference sequence). The CDR3 nucleotides are TGTGCCAGTAGGGAGGGACAGGGATATAACTATGGCTACACCTTC. Translating gives CASREGQGYNYGYTF.

This clone has more than one count but fewer than ten. J is TRBJ2-7 and V is TRBV27; 9 bases are shared with TRBD2. The length of the CDR3 is 14 residues. CDR1 and CDR2 from the germline V gene are MNHEY and SMNVEV (reference sequence). With 10 bases clipped from V and 6 bases from J, the junction kept 13 bases outside the gene matches. As DNA, the CDR3 is TGTGCCACCTCCGCGGGGGGGGCCAAGGGCGAGCAGTACTTC. As protein: CATSAGGAKGEQYF.